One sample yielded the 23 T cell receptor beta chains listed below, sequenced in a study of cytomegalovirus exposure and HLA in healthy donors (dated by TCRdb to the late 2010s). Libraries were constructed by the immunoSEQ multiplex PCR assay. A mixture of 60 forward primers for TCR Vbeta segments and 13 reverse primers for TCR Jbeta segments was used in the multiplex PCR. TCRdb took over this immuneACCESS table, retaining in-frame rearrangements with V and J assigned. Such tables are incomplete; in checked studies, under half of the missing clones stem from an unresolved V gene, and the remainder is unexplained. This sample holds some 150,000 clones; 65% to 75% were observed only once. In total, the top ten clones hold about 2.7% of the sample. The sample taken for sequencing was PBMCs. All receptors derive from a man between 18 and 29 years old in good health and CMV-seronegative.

CDR3 in amino acids: CASSDWGQGEAFF. The CDR3 nucleotides read TGTGCCAGCAGTGATTGGGGACAGGGCGAAGCTTTCTTT. This chain joins TRBV2 and TRBJ1-1; 9 nucleotides line up with TRBD1. The CDR3 runs 13 residues. Germline V CDR1 and CDR2: SNHLY, FYNNEI. V dropped 3 bases and J dropped 8; count of bases not matched to a gene: 4.

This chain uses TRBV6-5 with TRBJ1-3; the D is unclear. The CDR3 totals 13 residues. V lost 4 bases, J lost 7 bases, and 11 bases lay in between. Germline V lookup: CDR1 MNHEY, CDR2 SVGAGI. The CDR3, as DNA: TGTGCCAGCAGTTCCACTCGCGGGAACACCATATATTTT. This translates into CASSSTRGNTIYF.

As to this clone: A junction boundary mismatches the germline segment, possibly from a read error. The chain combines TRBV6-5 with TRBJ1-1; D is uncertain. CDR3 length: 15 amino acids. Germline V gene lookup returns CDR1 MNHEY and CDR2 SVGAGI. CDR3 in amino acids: CASSYSPTMNTEAFF. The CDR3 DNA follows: TGTGCCAGTAGTTACTCTCCAACTATGAACACTGAAGCTTTCTTT.

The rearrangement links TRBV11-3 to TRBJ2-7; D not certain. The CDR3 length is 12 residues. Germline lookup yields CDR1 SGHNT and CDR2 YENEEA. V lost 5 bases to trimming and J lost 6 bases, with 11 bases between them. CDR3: CASSTAPGEQYF. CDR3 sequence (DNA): TGTGCCAGCAGCACCGCCCCCGGCGAGCAGTACTTC.

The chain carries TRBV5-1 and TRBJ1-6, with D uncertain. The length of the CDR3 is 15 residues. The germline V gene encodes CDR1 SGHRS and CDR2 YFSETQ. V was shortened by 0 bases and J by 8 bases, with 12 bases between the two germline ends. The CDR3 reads CASSLGPLSDSPLHF. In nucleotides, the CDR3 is TGCGCCAGCAGCTTGGGTCCCCTCTCGGATTCACCCCTCCACTTT. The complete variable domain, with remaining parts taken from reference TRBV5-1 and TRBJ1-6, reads KAGVTQTPRYLIKTRGQQVTLSCSPISGHRSVSWYQQTPGQGLQFLFEYFSETQRNKGNFPGRFSGRQFSNSRSEMNVSTLELGDSALYLCASSLGPLSDSPLHFGNGTRLTVT.

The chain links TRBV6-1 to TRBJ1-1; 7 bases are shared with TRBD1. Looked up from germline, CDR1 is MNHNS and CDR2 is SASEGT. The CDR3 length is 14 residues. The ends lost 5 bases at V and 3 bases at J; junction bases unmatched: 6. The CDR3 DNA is TGTGCCAGCAGTCGGATCGACAGGGACACTGAAGCTTTCTTT. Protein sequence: CASSRIDRDTEAFF.

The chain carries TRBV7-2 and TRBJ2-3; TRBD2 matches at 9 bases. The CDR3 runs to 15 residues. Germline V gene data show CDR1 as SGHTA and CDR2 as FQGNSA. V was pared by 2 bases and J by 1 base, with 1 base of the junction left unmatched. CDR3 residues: CASSLIAGGTDTQYF. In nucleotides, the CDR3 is TGTGCCAGCAGCTTAATAGCGGGGGGCACAGATACGCAGTATTTT.

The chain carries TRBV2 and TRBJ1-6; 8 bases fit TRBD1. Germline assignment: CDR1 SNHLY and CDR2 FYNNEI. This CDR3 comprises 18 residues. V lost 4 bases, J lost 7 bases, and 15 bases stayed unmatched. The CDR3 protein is CASSGEWGRGLMNSPLHF. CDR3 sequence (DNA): TGTGCCAGCAGTGGCGAATGGGGCAGGGGGCTTATGAATTCACCCCTCCACTTT.

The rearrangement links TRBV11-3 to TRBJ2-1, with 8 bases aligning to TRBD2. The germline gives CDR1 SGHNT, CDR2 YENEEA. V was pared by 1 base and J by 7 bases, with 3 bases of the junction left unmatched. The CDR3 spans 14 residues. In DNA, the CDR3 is TGTGCCAGCAGCTTAGGGACTAGCCGGAATGAGCAGTTCTTC. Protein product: CASSLGTSRNEQFF.

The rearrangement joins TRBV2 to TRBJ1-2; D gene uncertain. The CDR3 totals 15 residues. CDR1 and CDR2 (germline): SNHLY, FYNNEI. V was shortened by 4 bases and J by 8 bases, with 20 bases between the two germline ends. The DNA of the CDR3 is TGTGCCAGCAGTGTCTTGGGAGGACTCGCGGGCGGCTACACCTTC. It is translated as CASSVLGGLAGGYTF.

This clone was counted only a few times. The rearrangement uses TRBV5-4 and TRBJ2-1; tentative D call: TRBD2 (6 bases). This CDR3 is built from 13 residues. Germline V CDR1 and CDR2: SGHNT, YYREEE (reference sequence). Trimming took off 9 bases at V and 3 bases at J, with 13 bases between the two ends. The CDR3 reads CATRDWNYNEQFF. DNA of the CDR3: TGTGCCACCCGGGACTGGAACTACAATGAGCAGTTCTTC.

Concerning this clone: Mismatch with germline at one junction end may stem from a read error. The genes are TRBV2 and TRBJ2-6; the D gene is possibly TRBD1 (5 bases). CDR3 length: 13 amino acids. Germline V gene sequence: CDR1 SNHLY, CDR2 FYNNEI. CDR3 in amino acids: CASSESGANGLTF. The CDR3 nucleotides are TGTGCCAGCAGTGAATCTGGGGCCAACGGCCTGACTTTC.

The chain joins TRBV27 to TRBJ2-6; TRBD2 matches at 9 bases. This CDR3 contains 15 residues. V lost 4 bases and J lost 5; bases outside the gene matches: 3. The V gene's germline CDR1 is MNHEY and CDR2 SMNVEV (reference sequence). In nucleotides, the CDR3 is TGTGCCAGCAGTTCCACTAGCGGGTGGGCCAACGTCCTGACTTTC. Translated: CASSSTSGWANVLTF.

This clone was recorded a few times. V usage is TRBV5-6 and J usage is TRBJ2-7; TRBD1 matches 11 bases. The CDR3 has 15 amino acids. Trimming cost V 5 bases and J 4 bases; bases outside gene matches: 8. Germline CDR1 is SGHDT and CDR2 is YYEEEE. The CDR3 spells CASRDRTGGPYEQYF. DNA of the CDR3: TGTGCCAGCAGGGACCGGACAGGGGGCCCGTACGAGCAGTACTTC.

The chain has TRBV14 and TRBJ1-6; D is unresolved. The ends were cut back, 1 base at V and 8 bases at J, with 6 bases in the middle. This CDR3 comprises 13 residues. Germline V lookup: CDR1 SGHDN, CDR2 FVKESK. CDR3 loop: CASSQVADSPLHF. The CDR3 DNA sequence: TGTGCCAGCAGCCAAGTCGCGGATTCACCCCTCCACTTT. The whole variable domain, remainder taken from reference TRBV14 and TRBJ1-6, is EAGVTQFPSHSVIEKGQTVTLRCDPISGHDNLYWYRRVMGKEIKFLLHFVKESKQDESGMPNNRFLAERTGGTYSTLKVQPAELEDSGVYFCASSQVADSPLHFGNGTRLTVT.

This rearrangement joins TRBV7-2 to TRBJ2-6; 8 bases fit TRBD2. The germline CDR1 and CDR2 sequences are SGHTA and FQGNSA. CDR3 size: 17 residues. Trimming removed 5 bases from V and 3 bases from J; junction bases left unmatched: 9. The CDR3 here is CASSPRGGAGGANVLTF. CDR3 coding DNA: TGTGCCAGCAGCCCCCGGGGGGGGGCGGGTGGGGCCAACGTCCTGACTTTC.

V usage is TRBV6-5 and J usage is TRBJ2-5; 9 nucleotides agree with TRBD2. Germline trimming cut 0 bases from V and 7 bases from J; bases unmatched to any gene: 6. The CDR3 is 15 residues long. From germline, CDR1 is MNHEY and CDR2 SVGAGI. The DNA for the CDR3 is TGTGCCAGCAGTTACTCTGCGGGGGGGCAGGGGACCCAGTACTTC. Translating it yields CASSYSAGGQGTQYF.

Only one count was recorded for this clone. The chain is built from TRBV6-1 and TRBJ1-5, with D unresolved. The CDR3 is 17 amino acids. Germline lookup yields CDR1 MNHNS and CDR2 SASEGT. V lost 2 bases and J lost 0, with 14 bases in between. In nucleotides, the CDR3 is TGTGCCAGCAGTGAACGTACAGCCTTGTATAGCAATCAGCCCCAGCATTTT. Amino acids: CASSERTALYSNQPQHF.

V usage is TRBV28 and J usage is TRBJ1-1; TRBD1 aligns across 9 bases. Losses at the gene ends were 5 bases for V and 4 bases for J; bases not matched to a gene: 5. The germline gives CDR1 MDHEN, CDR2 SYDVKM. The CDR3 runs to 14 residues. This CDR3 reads CASSEVTGGTEAFF. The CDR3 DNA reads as TGTGCCAGCAGTGAAGTGACAGGGGGCACTGAAGCTTTCTTT.

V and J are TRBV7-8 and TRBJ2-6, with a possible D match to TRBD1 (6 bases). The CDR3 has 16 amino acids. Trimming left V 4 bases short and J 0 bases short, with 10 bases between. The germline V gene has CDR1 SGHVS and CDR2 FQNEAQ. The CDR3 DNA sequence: TGTGCCAGCAGCTCCCGACAGGCCTCTGGGGCCAACGTCCTGACTTTC. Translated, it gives CASSSRQASGANVLTF.

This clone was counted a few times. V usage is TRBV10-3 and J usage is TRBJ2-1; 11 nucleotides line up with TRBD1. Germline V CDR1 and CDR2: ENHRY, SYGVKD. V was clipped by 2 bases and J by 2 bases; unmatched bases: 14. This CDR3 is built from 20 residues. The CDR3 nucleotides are TGTGCCATCAGTGAGAACCTAGGGGACAGGGGGAAAATGACCTACAATGAGCAGTTCTTC. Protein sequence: CAISENLGDRGKMTYNEQFF.

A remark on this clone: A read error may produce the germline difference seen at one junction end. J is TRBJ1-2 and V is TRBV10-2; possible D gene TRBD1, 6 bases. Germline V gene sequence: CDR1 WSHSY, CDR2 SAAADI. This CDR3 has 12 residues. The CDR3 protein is CASTEGEYGYTF. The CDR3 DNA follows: TGCGCCAGCACTGAGGGGGAGTATGGCTACACCTTC.

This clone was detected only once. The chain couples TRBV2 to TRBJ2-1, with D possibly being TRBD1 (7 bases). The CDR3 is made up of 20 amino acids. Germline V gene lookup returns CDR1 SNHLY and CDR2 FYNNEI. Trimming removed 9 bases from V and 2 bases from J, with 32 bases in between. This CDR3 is CARETGLYTSGTQTYNEQFF. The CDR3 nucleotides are TGTGCCAGAGAGACAGGGCTCTATACATCCGGGACTCAAACCTACAATGAGCAGTTCTTC.